This T cell receptor (beta chain) is from a study of CD4+ T cells in melanoma. This clone showed up just a few times. Antigen unknown. Profiled with immunoSEQ multiplex PCR; TCRdb holds only in-frame clones, not every one. Of thousands of clones listed, around 50% are singletons. General study findings and limits: A reported correlation linked neoantigen-specific CD4+ T cells to CD8+, macrophage and B cell function. In melanoma, neoantigen-specific CD4+ T cells reportedly differed in differentiation state.

Germline assignment: CDR1 MGHRA and CDR2 YSYEKL. The V and J ends lost 3 bases and 4 bases respectively, with 24 bases between them. The CDR3 extends over 18 amino acids. The chain combines TRBV4-1 with TRBJ1-2; weak D call: TRBD1 (5 bases). The source is a human donor with melanoma. Sequencing used cells from a culture (not recorded whether cultured in vitro). The CDR3 region has the DNA TGCGCCAGCAGCCATGCCGCCGGGACTGAACCTTATTCCTATGGCTACACCTTC. This translates into CASSHAAGTEPYSYGYTF.